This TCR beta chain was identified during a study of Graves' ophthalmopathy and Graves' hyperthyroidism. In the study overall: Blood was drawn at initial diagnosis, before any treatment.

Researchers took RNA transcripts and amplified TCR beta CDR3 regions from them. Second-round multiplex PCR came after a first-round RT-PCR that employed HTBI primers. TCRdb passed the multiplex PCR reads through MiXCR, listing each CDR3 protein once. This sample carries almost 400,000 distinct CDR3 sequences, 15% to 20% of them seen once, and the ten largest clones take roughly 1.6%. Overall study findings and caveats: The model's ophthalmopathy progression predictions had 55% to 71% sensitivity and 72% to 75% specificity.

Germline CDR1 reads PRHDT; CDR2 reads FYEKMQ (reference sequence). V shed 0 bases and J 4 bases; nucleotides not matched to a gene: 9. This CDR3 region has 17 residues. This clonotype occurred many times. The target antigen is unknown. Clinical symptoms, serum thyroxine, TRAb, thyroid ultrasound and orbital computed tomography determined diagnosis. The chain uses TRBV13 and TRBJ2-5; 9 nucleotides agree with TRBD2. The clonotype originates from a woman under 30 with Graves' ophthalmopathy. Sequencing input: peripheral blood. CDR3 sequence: CASSLGVLGTSRETQYF. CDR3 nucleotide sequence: TGTGCCAGCAGCTTAGGGGTATTAGGGACTAGCCGAGAGACCCAGTACTTC. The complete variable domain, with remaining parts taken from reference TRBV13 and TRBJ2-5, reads AAGVIQSPRHLIKEKRETATLKCYPIPRHDTVYWYQQGPGQDPQFLISFYEKMQSDKGSIPDRFSAQQFSDYHSELNMSSLELGDSALYFCASSLGVLGTSRETQYFGPGTRLLVL.